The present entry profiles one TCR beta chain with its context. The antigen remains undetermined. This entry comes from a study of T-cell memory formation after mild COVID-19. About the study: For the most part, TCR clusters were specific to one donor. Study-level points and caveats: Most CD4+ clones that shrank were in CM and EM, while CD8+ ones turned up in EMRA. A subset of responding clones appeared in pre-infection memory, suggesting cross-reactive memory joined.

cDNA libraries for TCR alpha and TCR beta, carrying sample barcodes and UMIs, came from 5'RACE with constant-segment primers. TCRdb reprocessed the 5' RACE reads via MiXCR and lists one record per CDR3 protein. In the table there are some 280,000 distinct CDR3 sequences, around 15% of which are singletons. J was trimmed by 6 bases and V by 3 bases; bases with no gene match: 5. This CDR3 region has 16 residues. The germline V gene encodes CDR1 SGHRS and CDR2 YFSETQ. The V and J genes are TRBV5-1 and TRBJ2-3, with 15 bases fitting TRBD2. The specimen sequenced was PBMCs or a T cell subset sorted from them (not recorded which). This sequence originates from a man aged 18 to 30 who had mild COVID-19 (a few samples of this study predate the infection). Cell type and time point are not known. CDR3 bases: TGCGCCAGCAGCTGGGGGACTAGCGGGGGGACGGATACGCAGTATTTT. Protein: CASSWGTSGGTDTQYF. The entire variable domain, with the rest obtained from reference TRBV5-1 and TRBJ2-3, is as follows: KAGVTQTPRYLIKTRGQQVTLSCSPISGHRSVSWYQQTPGQGLQFLFEYFSETQRNKGNFPGRFSGRQFSNSRSEMNVSTLELGDSALYLCASSWGTSGGTDTQYFGPGTRLTVL.